This T cell receptor beta chain was captured in a study of Ad26.COV2.S vaccination and SARS-CoV-2 variants. Whole-study findings and limits: Placebo and vaccine recipients had non-spike TCR breadth that was similar. Possible underestimation of total T cell responses by the TCR breadth and depth analyses was noted.

The data were produced by immunoSEQ multiplex PCR, yet TCRdb's version contains in-frame clones alone and is incomplete. The data show 380,000 or so clones, with roughly four fifths seen just once and just under 7.5% held by the top ten. This CDR3 is built from 14 residues. Trimming cost V 5 bases and J 6 bases, with 14 bases left between them. Germline values: CDR1 ENHRY, CDR2 SYGVKD. The treatment: some 20 received Ad26.COV2.S at low or high dose, single or two shots; about five received placebo; per-sample allocation not given. Sampling was done on day 63 after the first vaccine or placebo injection. What was given as vaccine was an Ad26 vector encoding Wuhan-strain SARS-CoV-2 spike. With regard to this clone: Antigen unknown.

This receptor was obtained from a person between 18 and 65 years old who received the Ad26.COV2.S COVID-19 vaccine or a placebo. The specimen comprised peripheral blood, sampled in a trial of Ad26.COV2.S vaccine versus placebo. The chain has TRBV10-3 and TRBJ2-1; possibly TRBD1 for D (6 bases). Here the CDR3 DNA reads TGTGCCATCAGTCGGCAGGGGAATGGCAATGAGCAGTTCTTC. It translates to CAISRQGNGNEQFF.